One sample yielded the 32 T cell receptor beta chains listed below, sequenced in a study of CD8+ T cells in alopecia areata. RNA extraction and reverse transcription yielded cDNA as sequencing template. Here immunoSEQ multiplex PCR was the method, and the copy in TCRdb shows in-frame clones only, minus some. The data hold 100,000 to 150,000 clones, with approximately 47% observed a single time. Material: NKG2D-low CD8+ T cells sorted from blood. Source of these receptors: a human donor with alopecia areata.

This chain links TRBV27 with TRBJ2-7, with D possibly TRBD1 on 6 matching bases. The CDR3 is 11 residues long. The V end lost 6 bases, the J end lost 5 bases, and 8 bases lay between the germline ends. Per the germline V gene, CDR1 is MNHEY and CDR2 is SMNVEV (reference sequence). The DNA of the CDR3 is TGTGCCAGCAGCAACAGGGACGAGCAGTACTTC. Translating gives CASSNRDEQYF.

The gene calls are TRBV30 and TRBJ2-7; unclear D gene. Germline loops: CDR1 GTSNPN, CDR2 SVGIG (reference sequence). CDR3 length: 13 amino acids. V shed 3 bases and J shed 3 bases, with 12 bases lying between them. In DNA, the CDR3 is TGTGCCTGGAGACCTCCAAACTTCTACGAGCAGTACTTC. It is translated as CAWRPPNFYEQYF.

This sequence joins TRBV29-1 and TRBJ1-2; tentative D call: TRBD1 (5 bases). CDR1 is SQVTM and CDR2 is ANQGSEA in the germline V gene. The V and J ends lost 8 bases and 7 bases respectively, with 17 bases between them. CDR3 length: 12 amino acids. The chain's CDR3 is CSQAEGWAGYTF. In DNA, the CDR3 is TGCAGCCAGGCGGAGGGGTGGGCTGGCTACACCTTC.

Turning to this clone: Other DNA sequences of this sample code for an identical CDR3. The gene calls are TRBV5-6 and TRBJ2-7, with D perhaps being TRBD1 or TRBD2 (5 bases each). Germline CDR1 and CDR2: SGHDT and YYEEEE. This CDR3 region has 13 residues. V was shortened by 2 bases and J by 2 bases, with 8 bases between the two germline ends. The CDR3 nucleotides read TGTGCCAGCAGCTTCGGGGCCACCTACGAGCAGTACTTC. This sequence encodes CASSFGATYEQYF.

V is TRBV29-1 and J is TRBJ2-1; D is possibly TRBD2 (7 bases). V shed 5 bases and J shed 15 bases, with 17 bases lying between them. CDR3 length: 11 residues. Germline V gene sequence: CDR1 SQVTM, CDR2 ANQGSEA. CDR3: CSVLAGALGFF. The CDR3 DNA is TGCAGCGTTCTGGCGGGGGCCTTGGGGTTCTTC.

This chain joins TRBV29-1 and TRBJ2-5, with a tentative D call TRBD2 (5 bases). The germline CDR1 and CDR2 sequences are SQVTM and ANQGSEA. The V end lost 1 base, the J end lost 1 base, and 19 bases lay between the germline ends. The CDR3 sequence is 17 residues long. The CDR3 protein is CSVEVEDSITIQETQYF. Here the CDR3 DNA reads TGCAGCGTTGAAGTGGAGGACTCAATAACAATCCAAGAGACCCAGTACTTC.

V usage is TRBV30 and J usage is TRBJ1-5; possibly TRBD1 for D (6 bases). This CDR3 contains 14 residues. CDR1 is GTSNPN, CDR2 SVGIG, per germline (reference sequence). Trimming took off 4 bases at V and 6 bases at J, with 16 bases between the two ends. In DNA form, the CDR3 reads TGTGCCTGGAATGTAGGGGGAGGGTCTCAGCCCCAGCATTTT. Amino acids: CAWNVGGGSQPQHF.

This sequence joins TRBV5-6 and TRBJ2-5; perhaps TRBD2 as D (5 bases). V dropped 3 bases and J dropped 3 bases, with 12 bases sitting between them. There are 14 residues in the CDR3. Germline V CDR1 and CDR2: SGHDT, YYEEEE. The CDR3 sequence: CASSYGLGEETQYF. The CDR3 nucleotides read TGTGCCAGCAGCTATGGACTTGGGGAAGAGACCCAGTACTTC.

This clone was seen a handful of times. V and J are TRBV10-3 and TRBJ2-5; 9 nucleotides agree with TRBD2. This CDR3 comprises 16 residues. V was clipped by 3 bases and J by 5 bases; unmatched bases: 10. Germline values: CDR1 ENHRY, CDR2 SYGVKD. The CDR3 nucleotides read TGTGCCATCAGTGATTCCGTTCTAGCGGGACGCGAGACCCAGTACTTC. It encodes CAISDSVLAGRETQYF.

The chain links TRBV18 to TRBJ2-2; D remains ambiguous. Germline-derived CDR1 and CDR2 are KGHSH and LQKENI. This CDR3 contains 13 residues. V was shortened by 8 bases and J by 2 bases, with 9 bases between the two germline ends. CDR3: CASLDGNTGELFF. As DNA, the CDR3 is TGTGCCAGCCTAGACGGAAACACCGGGGAGCTGTTTTTT. The variable domain in full, completed from reference TRBV18 and TRBJ2-2, reads NAGVMQNPRHLVRRRGQEARLRCSPMKGHSHVYWYRQLPEEGLKFMVYLQKENIIDESGMPKERFSAEFPKEGPSILRIQQVVRGDSAAYFCASLDGNTGELFFGEGSRLTVL.

The chain is built from TRBV5-1 and TRBJ2-3; D might be TRBD1 (6 bases). The CDR3 contains 15 residues. With 0 bases removed from V and 2 bases from J, the gap between germline ends came to 10 bases. CDR1 is SGHRS, CDR2 YFSETQ, per germline. CDR3 protein: CASSLVGGTTDTQYF. CDR3 nucleotides: TGCGCCAGCAGCTTGGTAGGGGGAACCACAGATACGCAGTATTTT.

This clone was counted only a few times. The rearrangement joins TRBV5-1 to TRBJ2-5; no clear D gene. The germline V and J ends were trimmed by 0 bases and 5 bases, with 2 bases remaining between them. CDR1 SGHRS and CDR2 YFSETQ come from the germline V gene. The CDR3 covers 11 residues. CDR3 amino acids: CASSLDETQYF. The CDR3 DNA is TGCGCCAGCAGCTTGGATGAGACCCAGTACTTC.

This clone has only a few counts. The gene calls are TRBV29-1 and TRBJ2-1; D not certain. The CDR3 sequence is 12 residues long. V lost 1 base to trimming and J lost 15 bases, with 16 bases between them. Germline V CDR1 and CDR2: SQVTM, ANQGSEA. Here the CDR3 reads CSVEGTALTPFF. The CDR3 region has the DNA TGCAGCGTTGAAGGAACAGCTCTAACCCCGTTCTTC.

The gene calls are TRBV5-4 and TRBJ2-3, with 7 positions matching TRBD2. Germline loops: CDR1 SGHNT, CDR2 YYREEE (reference sequence). The junction had 13 bases not matched to a gene; V was cut back by 3 bases and J by 6 bases. The CDR3 is made up of 16 amino acids. The CDR3 nucleotides read TGTGCCAGCAGCTCTGAGCGGGAAGCTCCTTTGGATACGCAGTATTTT. Protein: CASSSEREAPLDTQYF.

This chain links TRBV2 with TRBJ2-3; the D call may be TRBD1 or TRBD2 (5 bases each). Looked up from germline, CDR1 is SNHLY and CDR2 is FYNNEI. The CDR3 totals 16 residues. V gave up 9 bases and J gave up 0 bases, with 19 bases separating them. The DNA for the CDR3 is TGTGCCAGACGGCCACTGGACGGGGCCAGCACAGATACGCAGTATTTT. Its translation is CARRPLDGASTDTQYF.

The J gene is TRBJ2-3, the V gene TRBV30; 12 nucleotides agree with TRBD2. The CDR3 loop spans 15 amino acids. V shed 5 bases, J shed 5 bases, and the junction held 8 bases outside the gene matches. Germline V gene lookup returns CDR1 GTSNPN and CDR2 SVGIG (reference sequence). The CDR3 here is CAWASSGGGGDTQYF. The CDR3 DNA is TGTGCCTGGGCCTCTAGCGGGGGGGGTGGAGATACGCAGTATTTT. Looking up the rest from reference TRBV30 and TRBJ2-3 gives the full variable domain: SQTIHQWPATLVQPVGSPLSLECTVEGTSNPNLYWYRQAAGRGLQLLFYSVGIGQISSEVPQNLSASRPQDRQFILSSKKLLLSDSGFYLCAWASSGGGGDTQYFGPGTRLTVL.

By share of the sample, this clone is large. V usage is TRBV30 and J usage is TRBJ2-2; 7 bases match TRBD1. Trimming took 1 base from V and 5 from J; bases not matched to a gene: 4. CDR3 length: 14 residues. Germline CDR1 reads GTSNPN; CDR2 reads SVGIG (reference sequence). The CDR3 bases are TGTGCCTGGAGTGCTGGACAGGAGACCGGGGAGCTGTTTTTT. It is translated as CAWSAGQETGELFF.

This clone was seen only a few times. V usage is TRBV29-1 and J usage is TRBJ2-7; 7 positions agree with TRBD2. CDR1 is SQVTM and CDR2 is ANQGSEA in the germline V gene. Trimming took 2 bases from V and 2 from J; bases not matched to a gene: 3. This CDR3 region has 13 residues. CDR3 coding DNA: TGCAGCGTTGAACTAGCGGAGCCCTACGAGCAGTACTTC. Amino acids: CSVELAEPYEQYF.

This clone was detected a few times. This sample also contains other DNA sequences that code for the same CDR3. V usage is TRBV29-1 and J usage is TRBJ2-7; 7 bases are a match to TRBD2. The V gene end was trimmed by 2 bases and the J gene end by 2 bases; junction bases not matched to a gene: 6. The V gene's germline CDR1 is SQVTM and CDR2 ANQGSEA. This CDR3 comprises 14 residues. CDR3 nucleotides: TGCAGCGTTGAAAGCAGCGGGACTACCTACGAGCAGTACTTC. Residues: CSVESSGTTYEQYF.

The chain couples TRBV6-5 to TRBJ1-1; no reliable D call. The CDR3 contains 13 residues. Germline V gives CDR1 MNHEY, CDR2 SVGAGI. Trimming removed 7 bases at V and 5 bases at J, with 14 bases between. The CDR3: CASNQASGTEAFF. The DNA for the CDR3 is TGTGCCAGCAACCAGGCTTCGGGGACTGAAGCTTTCTTT.

The chain carries TRBV29-1 and TRBJ1-1; D is perhaps TRBD1 (6 bases). With 3 bases removed from V and 4 bases from J, the gap between germline ends came to 18 bases. CDR1 and CDR2 from the germline V gene are SQVTM and ANQGSEA. The CDR3 consists of 15 residues. CDR3 protein: CSVDPRGGESTEAFF. CDR3 DNA sequence: TGCAGCGTTGATCCGAGAGGGGGGGAAAGCACTGAAGCTTTCTTT.

This clone has only a few counts. This chain uses TRBV30 with TRBJ2-3, with D uncertain. Per the germline V gene, CDR1 is GTSNPN and CDR2 is SVGIG (reference sequence). The CDR3 sequence is 13 residues long. The ends were cut back, 2 bases at V and 4 bases at J, with 10 bases in the middle. This CDR3 is CAWSSSGPDTQYF. DNA of the CDR3: TGTGCCTGGAGTAGTTCGGGCCCAGATACGCAGTATTTT. Filled out from reference TRBV30 and TRBJ2-3, the complete variable domain reads SQTIHQWPATLVQPVGSPLSLECTVEGTSNPNLYWYRQAAGRGLQLLFYSVGIGQISSEVPQNLSASRPQDRQFILSSKKLLLSDSGFYLCAWSSSGPDTQYFGPGTRLTVL.

As to this clone: The same CDR3 also results from other DNA sequences found in this sample. This rearrangement joins TRBV29-1 to TRBJ1-2, with unresolved D. CDR1 is SQVTM and CDR2 is ANQGSEA in the germline V gene. The ends were cut back, 6 bases at V and 4 bases at J, with 6 bases in the middle. The CDR3 runs 10 residues. In nucleotides, the CDR3 is TGCAGCGTCCCAGGCTATGGCTACACCTTC. This sequence encodes CSVPGYGYTF.

The chain carries TRBV27 and TRBJ2-7, with 7 bases aligning to TRBD2. The length of the CDR3 is 14 residues. Germline assignment: CDR1 MNHEY and CDR2 SMNVEV (reference sequence). V lost 8 bases to trimming and J lost 2 bases; unmatched junction nucleotides: 9. CDR3 in amino acids: CASAQASGTYEQYF. The CDR3 bases are TGTGCCAGCGCTCAGGCTAGCGGAACCTACGAGCAGTACTTC.

This chain uses TRBV5-4 with TRBJ2-1; TRBD2 might be the D (7 bases). This CDR3 region has 15 residues. Germline values: CDR1 SGHNT, CDR2 YYREEE (reference sequence). The germline V and J ends were trimmed by 2 bases and 10 bases, with 19 bases remaining between them. The CDR3: CASSFSRGHIDEQFF. The CDR3 DNA is TGTGCCAGCAGCTTTTCGCGGGGGCACATTGACGAGCAGTTCTTC.

The chain employs TRBV29-1 and TRBJ2-5; D not certain. Between the trimmed V and J ends, which lost 5 bases and 1 base, there was a span of 8 bases. Per the germline V gene, CDR1 is SQVTM and CDR2 is ANQGSEA. The CDR3 runs 12 residues. The CDR3 loop is CSVRGFQETQYF. The CDR3 DNA reads TGCAGCGTTCGAGGCTTCCAAGAGACCCAGTACTTC.

The chain couples TRBV29-1 to TRBJ1-2; 9 nucleotides line up with TRBD1. V trimming: 6 bases; J trimming: 7 bases; junction bases outside the gene matches: 6. This CDR3 contains 12 residues. The V gene's germline CDR1 is SQVTM and CDR2 ANQGSEA. CDR3 residues: CSVPTGGRGYTF. CDR3 DNA: TGCAGCGTGCCGACAGGGGGTCGTGGCTACACCTTC.

The chain has TRBV13 and TRBJ2-2; D is unclear. V was trimmed by 5 bases and J by 5 bases, leaving 6 bases between them. The CDR3 consists of 12 residues. Germline CDR1 is PRHDT and CDR2 is FYEKMQ (reference sequence). CDR3 residues: CASSPGTGELFF. CDR3 DNA: TGTGCCAGCAGCCCCGGGACCGGGGAGCTGTTTTTT.

This chain connects TRBV30 to TRBJ2-3; 9 bases fit TRBD2. Per the germline V gene, CDR1 is GTSNPN and CDR2 is SVGIG (reference sequence). This CDR3 spans 13 amino acids. V shed 8 bases and J 3 bases; nucleotides not matched to a gene: 6. CDR3 DNA: TGTGCCCAGGCGGGAGGGCCAACAGATACGCAGTATTTT. This codes for CAQAGGPTDTQYF.

The V gene is TRBV7-9, the J gene TRBJ2-3, with unresolved D. Germline V lookup: CDR1 SEHNR, CDR2 FQNEAQ (reference sequence). This CDR3 comprises 14 residues. V was cut by 2 bases and J by 2 bases, with 8 bases left in between. The CDR3: CASSLRLVTDTQYF. Here the CDR3 DNA reads TGTGCCAGCAGCTTACGACTCGTCACAGATACGCAGTATTTT.

This clone was detected a few times. The J gene is TRBJ2-1, the V gene TRBV15; 9 nucleotides line up with TRBD2. Trimming took 6 bases from V and 3 from J; bases not matched to a gene: 0. Per the germline V gene, CDR1 is LNHNV and CDR2 is YYDKDF (reference sequence). The CDR3 is 13 amino acids. The CDR3 DNA is TGTGCCACCAGTAGCGGGAGCTACAATGAGCAGTTCTTC. This sequence encodes CATSSGSYNEQFF.

This clone was picked up a small number of times. V and J are TRBV7-9 and TRBJ2-3; a possible D gene is TRBD2 (6 bases). Germline V gene data show CDR1 as SEHNR and CDR2 as FQNEAQ (reference sequence). The CDR3 extends over 15 amino acids. V lost 3 bases to trimming and J lost 6 bases, with 16 bases between them. CDR3 sequence: CASSLVPGASDTQYF. CDR3 coding DNA: TGTGCCAGCAGCTTGGTGCCGGGAGCCTCGGATACGCAGTATTTT.